The clone carrying this T cell receptor (beta chain) was counted ten times or more. The antigen remains undetermined. CDR3 length: 15 amino acids. Trimming took 1 base from V and 3 from J, leaving 12 bases between them. CDR1 is MNHNS and CDR2 is SASEGT in the germline V gene. This record comes from a study of T cells in Graves' hyperthyroidism and ophthalmopathy. Study observations and caveats: Appearing also in blood were most of the thyroid clonotypes expanded above 0.001.

The CDR3 regions of TCR beta were amplified from RNA transcripts. First-round RT-PCR targeting the TCR CDR3 was performed with the HTBI primer set. TCRdb reanalysed the multiplex PCR reads using MiXCR and keeps one entry per CDR3 protein. The sample carries 530,000 or so distinct CDR3 sequences, roughly a quarter recorded once. Sequenced material: blood. The receptor's source is a woman in her twenties or thirties with Graves' ophthalmopathy. The chain employs TRBV6-1 and TRBJ1-2; D is unclear. CDR3 amino acids: CASSEVGFFYYGYTF. The CDR3 nucleotides read TGTGCCAGCAGTGAAGTCGGGTTTTTTTACTATGGCTACACCTTC.